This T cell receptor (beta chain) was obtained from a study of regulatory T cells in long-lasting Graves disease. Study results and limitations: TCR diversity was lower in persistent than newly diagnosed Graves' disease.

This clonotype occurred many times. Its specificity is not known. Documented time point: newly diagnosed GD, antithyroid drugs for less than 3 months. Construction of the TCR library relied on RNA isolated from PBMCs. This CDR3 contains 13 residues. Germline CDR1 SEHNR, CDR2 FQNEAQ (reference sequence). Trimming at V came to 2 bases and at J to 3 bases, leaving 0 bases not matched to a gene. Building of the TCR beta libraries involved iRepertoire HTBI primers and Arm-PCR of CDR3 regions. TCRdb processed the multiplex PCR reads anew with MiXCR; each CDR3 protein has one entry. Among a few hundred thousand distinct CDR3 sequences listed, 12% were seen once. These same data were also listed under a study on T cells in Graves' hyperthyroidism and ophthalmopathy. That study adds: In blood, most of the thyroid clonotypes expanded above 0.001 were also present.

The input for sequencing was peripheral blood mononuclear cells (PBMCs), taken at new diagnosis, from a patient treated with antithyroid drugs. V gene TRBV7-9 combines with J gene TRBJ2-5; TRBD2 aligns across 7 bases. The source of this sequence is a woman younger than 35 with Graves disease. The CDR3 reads CASSLTSEETQYF. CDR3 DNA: TGTGCCAGCAGCTTAACTAGCGAAGAGACCCAGTACTTC.